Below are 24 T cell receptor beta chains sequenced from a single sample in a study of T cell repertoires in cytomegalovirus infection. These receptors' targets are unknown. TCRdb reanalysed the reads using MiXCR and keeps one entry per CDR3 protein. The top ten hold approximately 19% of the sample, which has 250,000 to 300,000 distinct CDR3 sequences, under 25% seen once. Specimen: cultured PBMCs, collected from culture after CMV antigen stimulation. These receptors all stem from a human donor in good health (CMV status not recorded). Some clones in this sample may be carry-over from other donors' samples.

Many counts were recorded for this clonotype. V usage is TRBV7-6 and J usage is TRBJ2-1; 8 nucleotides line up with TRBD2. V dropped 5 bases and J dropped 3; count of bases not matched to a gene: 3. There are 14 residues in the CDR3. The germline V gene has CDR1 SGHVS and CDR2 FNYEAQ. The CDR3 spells CASSRGGGYNEQFF. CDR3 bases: TGTGCCAGCAGCCGGGGGGGCGGCTACAATGAGCAGTTCTTC.

CDR3 residues: CASTGLSFNQPQHF. The CDR3 DNA sequence: TGTGCCAGTACTGGACTATCTTTCAATCAGCCCCAGCATTTT. The J gene is TRBJ1-5, the V gene TRBV19; D is unresolved. Germline CDR1 reads LNHDA; CDR2 reads SQIVND (reference sequence). The V gene lost 7 bases and the J gene lost 3 bases, with 13 bases spanning the gap. CDR3 length: 14 residues.

The CDR3 region is CASSLNPGDEQFF. The CDR3 DNA is TGTGCCAGCAGCTTAAACCCTGGGGATGAGCAGTTCTTC. The chain uses TRBV7-2 and TRBJ2-1; D call uncertain. V gave up 2 bases and J gave up 8 bases, with 10 bases separating them. Per the germline V gene, CDR1 is SGHTA and CDR2 is FQGNSA. The CDR3 has 13 amino acids.

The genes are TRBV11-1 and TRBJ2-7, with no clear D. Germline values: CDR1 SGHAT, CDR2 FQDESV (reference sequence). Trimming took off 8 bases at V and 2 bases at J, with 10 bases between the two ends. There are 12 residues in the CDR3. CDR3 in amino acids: CASGPGAYEQYF. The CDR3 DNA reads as TGTGCCAGCGGTCCTGGGGCCTACGAGCAGTACTTC. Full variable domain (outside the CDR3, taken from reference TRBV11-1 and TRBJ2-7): EAEVAQSPRYKITEKSQAVAFWCDPISGHATLYWYRQILGQGPELLVQFQDESVVDDSQLPKDRFSAERLKGVDSTLKIQPAELGDSAMYLCASGPGAYEQYFGPGTRLTVT.

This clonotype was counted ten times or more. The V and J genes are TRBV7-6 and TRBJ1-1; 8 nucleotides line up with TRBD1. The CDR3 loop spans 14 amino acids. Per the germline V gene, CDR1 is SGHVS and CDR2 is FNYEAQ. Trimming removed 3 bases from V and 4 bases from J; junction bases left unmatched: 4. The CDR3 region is CASSLAGQGTEAFF. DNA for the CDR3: TGTGCCAGCAGCTTGGCCGGACAGGGCACTGAAGCTTTCTTT.

The CDR3 sequence: CASSSLSSGNYNEQFF. Written as DNA, the CDR3 is TGTGCCAGCAGCTCCCTTTCAAGCGGGAACTACAATGAGCAGTTCTTC. The chain carries TRBV7-2 and TRBJ2-1; 7 bases map to TRBD2. CDR1 and CDR2 (germline): SGHTA, FQGNSA. J gave up 3 bases and V 4 bases, and 9 bases lay outside the gene matches. This CDR3 is 16 amino acids long.

Written as DNA, the CDR3 is TGTGCCAGCAGTTACTCGAACCCGGTGCTAGGGCAGTACTTC. Amino acid sequence: CASSYSNPVLGQYF. The chain joins TRBV6-5 to TRBJ2-7, with D uncertain. Looked up from germline, CDR1 is MNHEY and CDR2 is SVGAGI. The CDR3 runs 14 residues. V gave up 0 bases and J gave up 9 bases, with 15 bases separating them.

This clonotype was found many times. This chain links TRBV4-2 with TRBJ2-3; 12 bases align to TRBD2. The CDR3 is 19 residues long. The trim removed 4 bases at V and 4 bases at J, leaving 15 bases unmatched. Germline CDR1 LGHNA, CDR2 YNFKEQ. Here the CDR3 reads CASSLRLAGVQGRPDTQYF. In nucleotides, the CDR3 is TGTGCCAGCAGCCTCCGACTAGCGGGAGTGCAGGGAAGGCCAGATACGCAGTATTTT.

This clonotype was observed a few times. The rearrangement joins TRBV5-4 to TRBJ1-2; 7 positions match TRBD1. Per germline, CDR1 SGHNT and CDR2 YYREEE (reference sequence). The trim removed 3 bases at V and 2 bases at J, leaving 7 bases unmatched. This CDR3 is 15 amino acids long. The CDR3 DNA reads TGTGCCAGCAGCTGGGGACAGTCTACGAACTATGGCTACACCTTC. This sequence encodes CASSWGQSTNYGYTF.

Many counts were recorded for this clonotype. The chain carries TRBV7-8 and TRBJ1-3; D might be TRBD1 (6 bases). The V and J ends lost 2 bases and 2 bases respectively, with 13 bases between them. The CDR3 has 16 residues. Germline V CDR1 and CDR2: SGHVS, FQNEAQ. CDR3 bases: TGTGCCAGCAGCTTAAAGGTGGACAGCACTGGAAACACCATATATTTT. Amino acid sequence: CASSLKVDSTGNTIYF.

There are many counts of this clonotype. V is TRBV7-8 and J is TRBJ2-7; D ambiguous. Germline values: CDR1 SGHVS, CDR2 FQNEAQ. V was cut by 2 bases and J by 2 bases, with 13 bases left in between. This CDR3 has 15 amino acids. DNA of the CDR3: TGTGCCAGCAGCTTAAATAGAAACCGACCCTACGAGCAGTACTTC. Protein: CASSLNRNRPYEQYF.

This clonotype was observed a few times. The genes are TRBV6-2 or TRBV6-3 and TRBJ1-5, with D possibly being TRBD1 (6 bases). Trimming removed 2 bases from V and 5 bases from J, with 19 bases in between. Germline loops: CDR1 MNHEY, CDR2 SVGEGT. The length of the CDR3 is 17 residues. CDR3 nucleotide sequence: TGTGCCAGCAGTTACCAAATCCACAGGGTGGACGATCAGCCCCAGCATTTT. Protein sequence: CASSYQIHRVDDQPQHF.

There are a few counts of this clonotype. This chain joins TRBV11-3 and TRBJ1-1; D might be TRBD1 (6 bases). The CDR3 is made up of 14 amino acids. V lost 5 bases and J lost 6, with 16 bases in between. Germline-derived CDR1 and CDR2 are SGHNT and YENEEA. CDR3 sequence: CASSSGQWMSEAFF. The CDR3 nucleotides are TGTGCCAGCAGCAGCGGACAGTGGATGTCTGAAGCTTTCTTT.

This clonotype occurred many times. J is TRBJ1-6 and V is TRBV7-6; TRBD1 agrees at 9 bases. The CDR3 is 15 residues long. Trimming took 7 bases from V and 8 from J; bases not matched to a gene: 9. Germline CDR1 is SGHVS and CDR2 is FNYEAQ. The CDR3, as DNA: TGTGCCAGCACCCGAGGACAGGGGTTGGATTCACCCCTCCACTTT. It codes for CASTRGQGLDSPLHF.

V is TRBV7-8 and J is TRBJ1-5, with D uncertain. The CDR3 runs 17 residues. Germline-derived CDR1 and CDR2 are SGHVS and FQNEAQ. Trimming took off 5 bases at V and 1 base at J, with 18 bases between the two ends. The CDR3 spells CASSLGLWELSNQPQHF. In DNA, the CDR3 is TGTGCCAGCAGCCTAGGGCTTTGGGAGTTAAGCAATCAGCCCCAGCATTTT. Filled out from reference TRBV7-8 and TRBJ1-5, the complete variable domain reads GAGVSQSPRYKVAKRGQDVALRCDPISGHVSLFWYQQALGQGPEFLTYFQNEAQLDKSGLPSDRFFAERPEGSVSTLKIQRTQQEDSAVYLCASSLGLWELSNQPQHFGDGTRLSIL.

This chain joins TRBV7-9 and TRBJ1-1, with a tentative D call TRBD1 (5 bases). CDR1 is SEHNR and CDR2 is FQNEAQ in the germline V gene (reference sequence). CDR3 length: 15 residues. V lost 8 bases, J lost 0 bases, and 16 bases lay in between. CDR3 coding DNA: TGTGCCAGCCCTGGGGCAGAAACGTTGAACACTGAAGCTTTCTTT. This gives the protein CASPGAETLNTEAFF. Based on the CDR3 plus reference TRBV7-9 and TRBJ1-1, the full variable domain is DTGVSQNPRHKITKRGQNVTFRCDPISEHNRLYWYRQTLGQGPEFLTYFQNEAQLEKSRLLSDRFSAERPKGSFSTLEIQRTEQGDSAMYLCASPGAETLNTEAFFGQGTRLTVV.

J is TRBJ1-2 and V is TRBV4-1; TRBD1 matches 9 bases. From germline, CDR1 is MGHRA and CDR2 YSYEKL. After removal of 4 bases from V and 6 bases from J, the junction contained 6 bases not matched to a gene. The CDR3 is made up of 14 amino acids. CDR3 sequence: CASSLGTGTDGYTF. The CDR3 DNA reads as TGCGCCAGCAGCCTCGGGACAGGGACGGATGGCTACACCTTC.

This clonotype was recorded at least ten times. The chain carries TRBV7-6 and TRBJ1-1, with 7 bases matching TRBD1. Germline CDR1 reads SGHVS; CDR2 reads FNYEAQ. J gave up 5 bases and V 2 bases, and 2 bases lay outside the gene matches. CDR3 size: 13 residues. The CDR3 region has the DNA TGTGCCAGCAGCTTATACAGGGGAACTGAAGCTTTCTTT. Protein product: CASSLYRGTEAFF.

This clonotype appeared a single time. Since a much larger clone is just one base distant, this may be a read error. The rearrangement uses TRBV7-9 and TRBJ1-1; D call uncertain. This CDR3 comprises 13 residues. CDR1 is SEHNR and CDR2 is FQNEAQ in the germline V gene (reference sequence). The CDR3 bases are TGTGTCAGCAGCCCGACATTTAACACTGGAGCTTTCTTT. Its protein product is CVSSPTFNTGAFF.

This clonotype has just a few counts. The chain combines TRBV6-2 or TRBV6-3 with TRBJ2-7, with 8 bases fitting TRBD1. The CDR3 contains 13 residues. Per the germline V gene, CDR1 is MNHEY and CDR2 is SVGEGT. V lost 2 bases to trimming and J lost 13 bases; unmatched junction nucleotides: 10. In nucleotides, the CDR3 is TGTGCCAGCAGTTACCCGCACCGGGACAGGTCCTACTTC. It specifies CASSYPHRDRSYF.

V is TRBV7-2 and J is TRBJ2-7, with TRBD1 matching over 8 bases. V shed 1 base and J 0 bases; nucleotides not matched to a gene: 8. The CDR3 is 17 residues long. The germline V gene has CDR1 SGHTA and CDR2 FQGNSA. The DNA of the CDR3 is TGTGCCAGCAGCTTAGGACAGGGGCCCTCTAGCTCCTACGAGCAGTACGTC. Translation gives CASSLGQGPSSSYEQYV.

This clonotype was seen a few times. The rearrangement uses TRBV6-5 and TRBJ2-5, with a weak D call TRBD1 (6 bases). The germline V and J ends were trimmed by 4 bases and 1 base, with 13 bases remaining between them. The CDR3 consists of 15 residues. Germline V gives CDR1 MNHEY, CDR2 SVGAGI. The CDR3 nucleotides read TGTGCCAGCAGTTGGGGCAGACAGGTCCAAGAGACCCAGTACTTC. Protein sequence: CASSWGRQVQETQYF.

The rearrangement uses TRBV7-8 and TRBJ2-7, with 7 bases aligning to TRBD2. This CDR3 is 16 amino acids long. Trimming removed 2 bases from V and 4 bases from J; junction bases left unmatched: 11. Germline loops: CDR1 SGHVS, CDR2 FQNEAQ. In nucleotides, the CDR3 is TGTGCCAGCAGCTTAATCGGGGGGTTCATCAGGTACGAGCAGTACGTC. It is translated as CASSLIGGFIRYEQYV.

The DNA of the CDR3 is TGCGCCAGCAGCCGAGATAACAGAAACTATGGCTACACCTTC. Its translation: CASSRDNRNYGYTF. The gene calls are TRBV4-3 and TRBJ1-2; no definite D call. V was trimmed by 4 bases and J by 2 bases, leaving 11 bases between them. From germline, CDR1 is LGHNA and CDR2 YSLEER. The CDR3 loop spans 14 amino acids.